This T cell receptor beta chain was identified in a study of cytomegalovirus exposure and HLA in healthy donors. Method: immunoSEQ multiplex PCR; TCRdb's copy keeps in-frame clones and lacks some. This table has tens of thousands of clones, 80% to 95% appearing once. This clone was seen a single time. Its antigen is undetermined. V lost 0 bases and J lost 4, with 10 bases in between. This CDR3 is built from 15 residues. CDR1 SGDLS and CDR2 YYNGEE come from the germline V gene. Points from the study as a whole: The classifier reportedly diagnosed cytomegalovirus status with high specificity and sensitivity. TCR beta chains numbering 164 were designated cytomegalovirus-associated. Specific recognition of CMV antigens was confirmed in vitro for a few chains (all CMV-associated).

The genes are TRBV9 and TRBJ1-4; D gene uncertain. This sequence was found in a woman under 30 in good health and CMV-seronegative. The sample taken for sequencing was PBMCs. The CDR3 DNA is TGTGCCAGCAGCGTAGAGCGAGGGATTAATGAAAAACTGTTTTTT. Its translation is CASSVERGINEKLFF.